Described below is a single T cell receptor (beta chain) sequence and its context. This sample stems from a study of siplizumab effects on memory and regulatory T cells. The protocol was immunoSEQ multiplex PCR, while the TCRdb copy is restricted to in-frame clones and leaves out a portion. The table shows 70,000 to 90,000 clones, with 75% to 90% occurring only once. Per the germline V gene, CDR1 is SNHLY and CDR2 is FYNNEI. The CDR3 runs 15 residues. Unmatched junction bases numbered 7, after V lost 3 bases and J lost 5 bases. Sequencing input: CD4+ T cells sorted from blood. The chain joins TRBV2 to TRBJ2-3; 8 nucleotides agree with TRBD1. The source of this sequence is a human donor in good health. The CDR3 region is CASSEGDRRGDTQYF. In nucleotides, the CDR3 is TGTGCCAGCAGTGAGGGGGACAGGCGGGGAGATACGCAGTATTTT.